The clone carrying this T cell receptor (beta chain) was observed a single time. This sample was taken from a study of blood T cell repertoires in COVID-19. CDR1 is SEHNR, CDR2 FQNEAQ, per germline (reference sequence). The CDR3 spans 15 residues. Trimming stripped 2 bases from V and 0 bases from J, with 10 bases between. Sequencing was performed with immunoSEQ multiplex PCR; in TCRdb, only in-frame clones are kept and a portion is missing. The sample has over 200,000 clones, 81% seen once. The chain combines TRBV7-9 with TRBJ1-1; D gene uncertain. The sample taken for sequencing was peripheral blood. The receptor was isolated from a woman of 80 years or more with acute or convalescent COVID-19. The DNA for the CDR3 is TGTGCCAGCAGCTTACCGGGAACGCTGAACACTGAAGCTTTCTTT. It codes for CASSLPGTLNTEAFF.